This entry lists 28 T cell receptor beta chains sequenced from one sample in a study of blood T cells in healthy people across ages (dated by TCRdb to about 2015). Libraries were made using 5' RACE. Sequencing used an Illumina HiSeq 2500. A second PCR of roughly 7 to 11 cycles was performed with a sample-barcoded 5' primer and a J-beta primer mix. In TCRdb, the public reads were trimmed at Q25 with fastp and aligned with MiXCR, with productive beta chains retained. Each CDR3 protein appears once, grouped with its most common genes and DNA. The sample yields about 800,000 distinct CDR3 sequences; roughly 60% were counted once. The top ten constitute about 20% of the sample. Sequencing was performed on blood. The receptors shown here come from a man younger than 40 in good health.

The chain recombines TRBV27 with TRBJ1-1, with 7 bases aligning to TRBD1. The CDR3 is 16 residues long. Per the germline V gene, CDR1 is MNHEY and CDR2 is SMNVEV (reference sequence). V was clipped by 0 bases and J by 4 bases; unmatched bases: 8. The CDR3 protein is CASSLSTPSGGTEAFF. Written as DNA, the CDR3 is TGTGCCAGCAGTTTATCCACACCTTCAGGGGGCACTGAAGCTTTCTTT.

The V gene is TRBV7-2, the J gene TRBJ1-1; D not resolved. The CDR3 is made up of 14 amino acids. V lost 1 base and J lost 5, with 11 bases in between. The V gene's germline CDR1 is SGHTA and CDR2 FQGNSA. The CDR3 coding sequence is TGTGCCAGCAGCTTAGTAGTGGCTGGGACTGAAGCTTTCTTT. This translates into CASSLVVAGTEAFF.

The J gene is TRBJ1-1, the V gene TRBV20-1; D is possibly TRBD1 (6 bases). This CDR3 contains 15 residues. Germline assignment: CDR1 DFQATT and CDR2 SNEGSKA (reference sequence). Trimming took off 5 bases at V and 2 bases at J, with 18 bases between the two ends. This CDR3 reads CSASVRARGNTEAFF. DNA of the CDR3: TGCAGTGCTTCAGTACGGGCCAGGGGAAACACTGAAGCTTTCTTT.

A few counts support this clonotype. This sequence joins TRBV7-2 and TRBJ2-1; no reliable D call. Trimming cost V 4 bases and J 8 bases, with 9 bases left between them. Germline V CDR1 and CDR2: SGHTA, FQGNSA. The CDR3 runs 12 residues. This chain's CDR3 is CASSSYAYEQFF. The DNA for the CDR3 is TGTGCCAGCAGCTCCTACGCGTATGAGCAGTTCTTC.

J is TRBJ1-2 and V is TRBV2, with 8 bases fitting TRBD1. The CDR3 runs to 14 residues. CDR1 is SNHLY, CDR2 FYNNEI, per germline. Trimming took 7 bases from V and 1 from J; bases not matched to a gene: 5. CDR3 region: CASTKDRDNYGYTF. The CDR3 DNA is TGTGCCAGCACCAAGGACAGGGATAACTATGGCTACACCTTC.

This clonotype appeared many times. The chain combines TRBV29-1 with TRBJ2-1; D possibly corresponds to TRBD2 (6 bases). V shed 6 bases and J shed 10 bases, with 16 bases lying between them. Looked up from germline, CDR1 is SQVTM and CDR2 is ANQGSEA. This CDR3 has 12 residues. The CDR3 region has the DNA TGCAGCGTCTCACGAGGGGAGGAGGAGCAGTTCTTC. Its translation: CSVSRGEEEQFF.

This clonotype was seen more than once but under ten times. This chain uses TRBV20-1 with TRBJ1-2; D is unresolved. The CDR3 totals 13 residues. CDR1 is DFQATT, CDR2 SNEGSKA, per germline (reference sequence). V lost 3 bases and J lost 2, with 10 bases in between. The CDR3 sequence is CSASNLGNYGYTF. Here the CDR3 DNA reads TGCAGTGCTAGTAATTTAGGGAACTATGGCTACACCTTC.

The gene calls are TRBV10-3 and TRBJ2-1, with TRBD2 matching over 7 bases. The CDR3 runs 14 residues. Germline V gene sequence: CDR1 ENHRY, CDR2 SYGVKD. V lost 11 bases and J lost 0; bases outside the gene matches: 7. This CDR3 is CAASSGLSYNEQFF. The CDR3 region has the DNA TGTGCCGCCTCTAGCGGCCTCTCCTACAATGAGCAGTTCTTC.

The V call is TRBV5-1, the J call TRBJ2-5; 11 positions match TRBD2. This CDR3 comprises 15 residues. Germline CDR1 SGHRS, CDR2 YFSETQ. V lost 2 bases to trimming and J lost 3 bases; unmatched junction nucleotides: 3. The CDR3 bases are TGCGCCAGCAGCTTACTAGCGGGAGAGGAAGAGACCCAGTACTTC. The encoded protein is CASSLLAGEEETQYF. Complete variable domain (other parts from reference TRBV5-1 and TRBJ2-5): KAGVTQTPRYLIKTRGQQVTLSCSPISGHRSVSWYQQTPGQGLQFLFEYFSETQRNKGNFPGRFSGRQFSNSRSEMNVSTLELGDSALYLCASSLLAGEEETQYFGPGTRLLVL.

The V gene is TRBV6-5, the J gene TRBJ1-6; D is perhaps TRBD1 (5 bases). Germline loops: CDR1 MNHEY, CDR2 SVGAGI. The CDR3 totals 14 residues. Trimming shortened V by 5 bases and J by 6 bases, and 11 bases separated the two germline ends. The CDR3 sequence is CASSQTVANSPLHF. The CDR3 DNA reads as TGTGCCAGCAGTCAGACAGTGGCTAATTCACCCCTCCACTTT.

This chain joins TRBV11-2 and TRBJ1-5, with D unclear. The CDR3 sequence is 14 residues long. Germline V gene data show CDR1 as SGHAT and CDR2 as FQNNGV. Trimming removed 5 bases at V and 6 bases at J, with 14 bases between. The CDR3 spells CASSTDIGGQPQHF. The CDR3 DNA reads as TGTGCCAGCAGCACAGATATCGGAGGTCAGCCCCAGCATTTT.

This clonotype was observed a few times. V is TRBV29-1 and J is TRBJ2-3; the D gene is possibly TRBD2 (5 bases). Germline V gene sequence: CDR1 SQVTM, CDR2 ANQGSEA. The ends were cut back, 7 bases at V and 14 bases at J, with 19 bases in the middle. The CDR3 runs 11 residues. CDR3 bases: TGCAGCGCCCGGGGAACCGGGGATCCGTATTTT. This codes for CSARGTGDPYF.

A remark on this clonotype: At one end, the junction sequence differs from germline, possibly due to a read error. The chain recombines TRBV3-1 with TRBJ2-4, with TRBD2 as a possible D gene (6 bases). Germline CDR1 reads LGHDT; CDR2 reads YNNKEL (reference sequence). The CDR3 covers 14 residues. The CDR3 reads CASIQAGAKNIQYF. Here the CDR3 DNA reads TGTGCCAGCATCCAAGCGGGAGCCAAAAACATTCAGTACTTC.

V usage is TRBV4-2 and J usage is TRBJ2-3, with 9 bases that match TRBD2. The CDR3 runs to 16 residues. Losses at the gene ends were 1 base for V and 2 bases for J; bases not matched to a gene: 4. CDR1 and CDR2 (germline): LGHNA, YNFKEQ. The CDR3, as DNA: TGTGCCAGCAGCCAAGTTAGCGGGAGTAACACAGATACGCAGTATTTT. This encodes CASSQVSGSNTDTQYF.

This rearrangement joins TRBV12-3 or TRBV12-4 to TRBJ2-3; D is perhaps TRBD2 (6 bases). This CDR3 contains 16 residues. Trimming cost V 6 bases and J 4 bases, with 20 bases left between them. The CDR3 nucleotides read TGTGCCAGCAGGCGGGGACTCCAAGTGAGCGCAGATACGCAGTATTTT. Protein sequence: CASRRGLQVSADTQYF.

The J gene is TRBJ1-1, the V gene TRBV20-1; no firm D call. Trimming pared 3 bases from V and 1 base from J, leaving 12 bases between. The CDR3 is made up of 14 amino acids. From germline, CDR1 is DFQATT and CDR2 SNEGSKA (reference sequence). The CDR3 is CSASMSSGNTEAFF. CDR3 coding DNA: TGCAGTGCTAGTATGTCGTCTGGGAACACTGAAGCTTTCTTT.

The chain carries TRBV29-1 and TRBJ1-2; D might be TRBD1 (6 bases). Trimming shortened V by 1 base and J by 1 base, and 13 bases separated the two germline ends. CDR3 length equals 15 residues. CDR1 and CDR2 (germline): SQVTM, ANQGSEA. The CDR3, as DNA: TGCAGCGTTGAAGGTTCGGGGGCGCTTAACTATGGCTACACCTTC. Amino acid sequence: CSVEGSGALNYGYTF.

The chain has TRBV10-3 and TRBJ1-2; TRBD1 aligns across 7 bases. With 1 base clipped from V and 3 bases from J, the junction kept 5 bases outside the gene matches. The CDR3 has 15 residues. Germline lookup yields CDR1 ENHRY and CDR2 SYGVKD. The CDR3: CAISEYRDRDYGYTF. The CDR3 DNA follows: TGTGCCATCAGTGAGTATCGGGACAGAGACTATGGCTACACCTTC.

The V and J genes are TRBV5-1 and TRBJ2-1; D gene uncertain. V lost 0 bases and J 8 bases, leaving 6 bases between the germline ends. The CDR3 totals 12 residues. Germline values: CDR1 SGHRS, CDR2 YFSETQ. The CDR3 sequence is CASSLELYEQFF. The CDR3 region has the DNA TGCGCCAGCAGCTTGGAGCTATATGAGCAGTTCTTC.

Here the CDR3 DNA reads TGTGCCAGCAGTGACTCGCCGGGGAACACAGATACGCAGTATTTT. It is translated as CASSDSPGNTDTQYF. The chain carries TRBV6-4 and TRBJ2-3; D is perhaps TRBD2 (5 bases). Between the trimmed V and J ends, which lost 0 bases and 2 bases, there was a span of 9 bases. From germline, CDR1 is MRHNA and CDR2 SNTAGT. The CDR3 contains 15 residues.

This clonotype has only a few counts. The chain couples TRBV20-1 to TRBJ2-7; perhaps TRBD1 as D (5 bases). The CDR3 consists of 14 residues. With 4 bases removed from V and 4 bases from J, the gap between germline ends came to 17 bases. Germline values: CDR1 DFQATT, CDR2 SNEGSKA (reference sequence). The CDR3 nucleotides read TGCAGTGCTATAAGTAGGGGCACTGATTACGAGCAGTACTTC. Protein product: CSAISRGTDYEQYF.

This clonotype showed up just a few times. J is TRBJ2-2 and V is TRBV28, with TRBD2 matching over 10 bases. Germline V gene lookup returns CDR1 MDHEN and CDR2 SYDVKM. The length of the CDR3 is 14 residues. Germline trimming cut 6 bases from V and 7 bases from J; bases unmatched to any gene: 5. The CDR3 DNA sequence: TGTGCCAGCAGGACCGGGACTAGCGTCGGGGAGCTGTTTTTT. It specifies CASRTGTSVGELFF. The full variable domain, in which reference TRBV28 and TRBJ2-2 provide the parts outside the CDR3, is DVKVTQSSRYLVKRTGEKVFLECVQDMDHENMFWYRQDPGLGLRLIYFSYDVKMKEKGDIPEGYSVSREKKERFSLILESASTNQTSMYLCASRTGTSVGELFFGEGSRLTVL.

The gene calls are TRBV6-2 or TRBV6-3 and TRBJ2-1; 8 bases are a match to TRBD2. Unmatched junction bases numbered 20, after V lost 8 bases and J lost 8 bases. This CDR3 region has 17 residues. Germline V gives CDR1 MNHEY, CDR2 SVGEGT. CDR3 sequence: CASRLKLADLLGDEQFF. The CDR3 DNA reads TGTGCCAGCCGCTTAAAACTAGCGGACCTTCTTGGCGATGAGCAGTTCTTC.

The V gene is TRBV6-5, the J gene TRBJ1-2; tentative D call: TRBD1 (5 bases). V gave up 3 bases and J gave up 3 bases, with 11 bases separating them. Germline V gene lookup returns CDR1 MNHEY and CDR2 SVGAGI. The CDR3 length is 14 residues. The DNA of the CDR3 is TGTGCCAGCAGTTATGGGGGGAAGGACTATGGCTACACCTTC. Its translation is CASSYGGKDYGYTF.

The rearrangement joins TRBV7-2 to TRBJ2-6, with no clear D. V shed 5 bases and J shed 3 bases, with 8 bases lying between them. CDR1 is SGHTA and CDR2 is FQGNSA in the germline V gene. This CDR3 has 14 residues. The CDR3 sequence: CASSPALGANVLTF. CDR3 bases: TGTGCCAGCAGCCCCGCTCTTGGGGCCAACGTCCTGACTTTC.

This clonotype was seen a few times. The V and J genes are TRBV7-2 and TRBJ2-1; 12 positions agree with TRBD2. The CDR3 has 17 amino acids. Trimming at V came to 5 bases and at J to 6 bases, leaving 11 bases not matched to a gene. Germline values: CDR1 SGHTA, CDR2 FQGNSA. The chain's CDR3 is CASSPQGLAGYCNEQFF. DNA of the CDR3: TGTGCCAGCAGCCCACAAGGACTAGCGGGATATTGCAATGAGCAGTTCTTC.

CDR3 sequence: CASSLEGEADTQYF. CDR3 DNA sequence: TGCGCCAGCAGCTTAGAAGGGGAGGCAGATACGCAGTATTTT. V gene TRBV5-1 combines with J gene TRBJ2-3, with D possibly TRBD2 on 6 matching bases. Per the germline V gene, CDR1 is SGHRS and CDR2 is YFSETQ. The V end was cut by 2 bases, the J end by 4 bases, with 11 bases between. This CDR3 spans 14 amino acids.

This clonotype has more than one count but fewer than ten. The genes are TRBV27 and TRBJ2-1; D unresolved. With 7 bases removed from V and 6 bases from J, the gap between germline ends came to 19 bases. CDR3 length: 15 amino acids. CDR1 and CDR2 (germline): MNHEY, SMNVEV (reference sequence). The CDR3 spells CASTHLGWVTNEQFF. For the CDR3, the DNA is TGTGCCAGCACCCACCTCGGATGGGTTACCAATGAGCAGTTCTTC.